This TCR beta chain was profiled in a study of regulatory T cells in long-lasting Graves disease. Germline CDR1 and CDR2: SQVTM and ANQGSEA. There are 14 residues in the CDR3. V dropped 7 bases and J dropped 2; count of bases not matched to a gene: 9. Assembly of TCR beta libraries relied on iRepertoire HTBI primers together with Arm-PCR of CDR3 regions. Via MiXCR, TCRdb re-called the multiplex PCR reads, giving one row per CDR3 protein. The sample contains more than 450,000 distinct CDR3 sequences, about 12% of which appear only once. The time point was: newly diagnosed GD, antithyroid drugs for less than 3 months. The TCR library was made from RNA that had been extracted from PBMCs in TRIzol. This clonotype was seen ten or more times. These sequences were also reported in another study, on T cells in Graves' hyperthyroidism and ophthalmopathy.

The chain joins TRBV29-1 to TRBJ1-1, with 8 bases matching TRBD1. The clonotype comes from a woman aged 30 to 39 with Graves disease. The sample was peripheral blood mononuclear cells (PBMCs), taken at new diagnosis, from a patient treated with antithyroid drugs. Here the CDR3 reads CSAMQGTGNTEAFF. Here the CDR3 DNA reads TGCAGCGCGATGCAAGGGACAGGCAACACTGAAGCTTTCTTT. The full variable domain, in which reference TRBV29-1 and TRBJ1-1 provide the parts outside the CDR3, is SAVISQKPSRDICQRGTSLTIQCQVDSQVTMMFWYRQQPGQSLTLIATANQGSEATYESGFVIDKFPISRPNLTFSTLTVSNMSPEDSSIYLCSAMQGTGNTEAFFGQGTRLTVV.